This T cell receptor (beta chain) is drawn from a study of shared clonotypes between healthy human individuals. Findings and limits, study-wide: Non-shared clonotypes had lower generation probabilities than those shared by all four donors. Clonotype sharing among donors likely depends on sequencing depth.

Tens of thousands of T cell genomes (around 200 ng DNA) went into each sorted-subset replicate. The method was immunoSEQ multiplex PCR; TCRdb's version includes in-frame clones alone and lacks a portion of them. The data hold 2 million or so clones, with roughly 95% observed a single time. The ends were cut back, 1 base at V and 7 bases at J, with 10 bases in the middle. Germline values: CDR1 SGHTA, CDR2 FQGNSA. The CDR3 consists of 13 residues. Naive CD8 cells lacked CD45RO, underwent positive selection for CCR7 and left out terminally differentiated effector memory CD45RA+ cells. The donors were adults (healthy and HIV-negative) with no recent acute infections or vaccinations. As concerns this clone: Its antigen remains unknown.

This clonotype originated in a man aged 18 to 30 in good health. The specimen was naive CD8+ T cells sorted from blood. The chain has TRBV7-2 and TRBJ1-2, with D maybe TRBD1 (6 bases). DNA of the CDR3: TGTGCCAGCAGCTTAGGGTCAGGGGCTGGCTACACCTTC. As protein: CASSLGSGAGYTF.